This T cell receptor (beta chain) was sequenced in a study of human T cells and chemical hapten exposure. Study context: Patients, largely female, had alopecia areata, totalis or universalis. Regarding the study as a whole: TCRs at a frequency above 1 in 1000 stayed unchanged with DPC sensitization.

Original data processing: With a range of about 23,224 to 690,600, the median per sample was 95,638 TCRs. TCRdb reprocessed the RACE reads via MiXCR and lists one record per CDR3 protein. TCRdb assigned the V and J calls; the authors' analysis was not used. The repertoire holds some 400,000 distinct CDR3 sequences, with 5% to 6.5% as singletons. The CDR3 covers 12 residues. Noted time point: pre-sensitization, week 0. The treatment was: therapeutic diphenylcyclopropenone sensitization with weekly scalp DPC. Patches went on only after blood had been drawn each time. To note about this clonotype: The antigen is not known. One end of the junction does not line up with germline, which may come from a read error.

Sample: whole blood, taken in connection with sensitization to the hapten diphenylcyclopropenone (DPC). This receptor was obtained from a woman aged 45 to 65 with alopecia areata. Some clones in this sample may be carry-over from other donors' samples. This chain uses TRBV12-3 or TRBV12-4 with TRBJ1-2; D call uncertain. The CDR3 loop is CASSLGVSGYAF. In DNA form, the CDR3 reads TGTGCCAGCAGTTTAGGGGTGTCGGGCTACGCCTTC.